The subject of this entry is one TCR beta chain. The antigen is undetermined. Assay: immunoSEQ multiplex PCR; the TCRdb copy retains only in-frame clones and omits some. The sample shows approximately 5,300 clones, approximately 80% of them seen only once. Germline CDR1 reads MDHEN; CDR2 reads SYDVKM. This CDR3 region has 16 residues. The germline V and J ends were trimmed by 2 bases and 7 bases, with 17 bases remaining between them. The record originates from a study of somatic mutations in cytotoxic T cells in rheumatoid arthritis. Findings and caveats of the study: Expanded CD8+ clones had unknown antigen targets. An age-related increase in CD8+ clonality was seen in rheumatoid arthritis patients but not in healthy controls. TRBV07's slight underrepresentation, observed in rheumatoid arthritis patients, lacked adjustment for multiple comparisons.

J is TRBJ2-2 and V is TRBV28, with a weak D call TRBD1 (6 bases). The clonotype was recovered from a man in his forties or fifties with rheumatoid arthritis. The sequenced sample was CD8+ T cells sorted from blood, obtained at a follow-up visit. Here the CDR3 reads CASSLVGHTWGGELFF. The CDR3 DNA sequence: TGTGCCAGCAGTTTAGTGGGACATACGTGGGGCGGGGAGCTGTTTTTT.